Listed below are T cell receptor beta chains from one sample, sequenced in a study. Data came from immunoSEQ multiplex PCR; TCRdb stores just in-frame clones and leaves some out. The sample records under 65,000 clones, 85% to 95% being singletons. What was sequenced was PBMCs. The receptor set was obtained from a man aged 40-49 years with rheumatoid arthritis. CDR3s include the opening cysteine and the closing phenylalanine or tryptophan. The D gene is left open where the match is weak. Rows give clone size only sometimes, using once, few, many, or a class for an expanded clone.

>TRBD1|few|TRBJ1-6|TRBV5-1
CASSLGQGTAPYNSPLHF
TGCGCCAGCAGCTTGGGACAGGGGACCGCTCCCTATAATTCACCCCTCCACTTT
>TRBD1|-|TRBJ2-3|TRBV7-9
CASSTGQGAFRTDTQYF
TGTGCCAGCAGCACGGGACAGGGGGCGTTTCGGACAGATACGCAGTATTTT
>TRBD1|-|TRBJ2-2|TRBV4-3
CASRQGAGGELFF
TGCGCCAGCAGACAGGGGGCTGGCGGGGAGCTGTTTTTT
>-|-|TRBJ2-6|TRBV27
CASSPPGRASGANVLTF
TGTGCCAGCAGTCCGCCGGGACGGGCCTCTGGGGCCAACGTCCTGACTTTC
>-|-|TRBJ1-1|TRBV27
CASSSDLGAEAFF
TGTGCCAGCAGTTCTGACCTGGGGGCTGAAGCTTTCTTT
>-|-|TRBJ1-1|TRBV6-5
CASSYFRQGTEAFF
TGTGCCAGCAGTTACTTCCGGCAGGGCACTGAAGCTTTCTTT
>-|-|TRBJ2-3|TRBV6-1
CASSDPGWGSDTQYF
TGTGCCAGCAGTGACCCCGGCTGGGGCTCAGATACGCAGTATTTT
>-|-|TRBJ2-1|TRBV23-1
CASKPGEQNNEQFF
TGCGCCAGCAAGCCTGGGGAACAGAACAATGAGCAGTTCTTC
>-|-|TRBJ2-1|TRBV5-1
CASSLGTSNNEQFF
TGCGCCAGCAGCTTGGGAACGTCCAACAATGAGCAGTTCTTC
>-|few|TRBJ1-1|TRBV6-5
CASRIIEGNTEAFF
TGTGCCAGCAGGATTATCGAAGGGAACACTGAAGCTTTCTTT
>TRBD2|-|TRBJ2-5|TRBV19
CASSGLAGGQETQYF
TGTGCCAGCTCTGGACTAGCGGGGGGTCAAGAGACCCAGTACTTC
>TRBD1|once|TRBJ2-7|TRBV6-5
CASRRPGTATYEQYF
TGTGCCAGCAGAAGACCCGGGACAGCAACCTACGAGCAGTACTTC
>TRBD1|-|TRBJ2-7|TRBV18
CASSPETTGSYEQYF
TGTGCCAGCTCACCAGAGACGACAGGGTCCTACGAGCAGTACTTC
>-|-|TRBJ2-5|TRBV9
CASSRLGVETQYF
TGTGCCAGCAGCCGTTTAGGGGTGGAGACCCAGTACTTC
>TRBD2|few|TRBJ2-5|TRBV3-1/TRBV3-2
CASSQVSSGGSQYF
TGTGCCAGCAGCCAAGTTTCTAGCGGGGGGTCCCAGTACTTC
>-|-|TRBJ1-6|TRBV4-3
CASSQAMIRGYNSPLHF
TGCGCCAGCAGCCAAGCGATGATTAGGGGCTATAATTCACCCCTCCACTTT
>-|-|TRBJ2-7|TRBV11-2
CASSLGTVSSYEQYF
TGTGCCAGCAGCTTAGGGACGGTTAGCTCCTACGAGCAGTACTTC
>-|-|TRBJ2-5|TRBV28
CASSFPGGQETQYF
TGTGCCAGCAGTTTCCCCGGCGGTCAAGAGACCCAGTACTTC
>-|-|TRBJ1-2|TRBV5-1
CASSFGDRISYGYTF
TGCGCCAGCAGCTTCGGAGACAGAATATCGTATGGCTACACCTTC
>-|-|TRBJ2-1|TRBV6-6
CASSYSKAFQNEQFF
TGTGCCAGCAGTTACTCGAAAGCATTCCAGAATGAGCAGTTCTTC
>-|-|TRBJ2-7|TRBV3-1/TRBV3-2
CASSQETGSSAYEQYF
TGTGCCAGCAGCCAGGAGACAGGCAGCTCGGCCTACGAGCAGTACTTC
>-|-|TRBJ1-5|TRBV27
CASSLGKVQPQHF
TGTGCCAGCAGTTTAGGCAAGGTCCAGCCCCAGCATTTT
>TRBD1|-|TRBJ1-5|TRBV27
CASSLGTVNQPQHF
TGTGCCAGCAGCTTGGGGACAGTCAATCAGCCCCAGCATTTT
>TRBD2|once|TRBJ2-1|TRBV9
CASSVARTSGRGNEQFF
TGTGCCAGCAGCGTAGCCAGGACTAGCGGGAGGGGTAATGAGCAGTTCTTC
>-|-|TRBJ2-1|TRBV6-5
CASVRDQRSYNEQFF
TGTGCCAGCGTCAGGGACCAACGCTCCTACAATGAGCAGTTCTTC
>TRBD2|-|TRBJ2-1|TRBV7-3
CASRKGLAGSYNEQFF
TGTGCCAGCAGAAAGGGACTAGCGGGATCCTACAATGAGCAGTTCTTC
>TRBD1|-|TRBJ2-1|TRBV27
CASSLSPGTGVYNEQFF
TGTGCCAGCAGTTTATCGCCCGGGACAGGGGTATACAATGAGCAGTTCTTC
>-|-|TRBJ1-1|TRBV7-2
CASSPQGGGTEAFF
TGTGCCAGCAGTCCTCAGGGTGGGGGCACTGAAGCTTTCTTT
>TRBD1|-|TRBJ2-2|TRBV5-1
CASSEGQGIPGELFF
TGCGCCAGCAGCGAGGGACAGGGGATCCCCGGGGAGCTGTTTTTT
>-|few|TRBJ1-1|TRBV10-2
CASRAGRNTEAFF
TGCGCCAGTAGGGCAGGAAGGAACACTGAAGCTTTCTTT
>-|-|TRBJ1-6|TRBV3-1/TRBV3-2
CASSLDRRNNSPLHF
TGTGCCAGCAGCCTAGACAGGCGGAATAATTCACCCCTCCACTTT
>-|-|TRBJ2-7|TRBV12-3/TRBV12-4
CASTEKNTYEQYF
TGTGCCAGCACCGAAAAGAATACCTACGAGCAGTACTTC
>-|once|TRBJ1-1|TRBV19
CASSRPGGSNTEAFF
TGTGCCAGTAGTAGGCCAGGCGGGAGTAACACTGAAGCTTTCTTT
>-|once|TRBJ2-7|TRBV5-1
CASSLSTGPYEQYF
TGCGCCAGCAGCTTGTCTACAGGTCCCTACGAGCAGTACTTC
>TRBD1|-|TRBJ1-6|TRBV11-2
CASSSTTGFNSPLHF
TGTGCCAGCAGCTCCACGACAGGGTTTAATTCACCCCTCCACTTT
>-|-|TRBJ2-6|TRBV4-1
CASSQDSPARSGANVLTF
TGCGCCAGCAGCCAAGATAGCCCAGCCCGCTCTGGGGCCAACGTCCTGACTTTC
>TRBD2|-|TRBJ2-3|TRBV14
CASSHRTSSTDTQYF
TGTGCCAGCAGCCACAGGACTAGTAGCACAGATACGCAGTATTTT
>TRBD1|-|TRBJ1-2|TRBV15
CATSTGQGGNYGYTF
TGTGCCACCAGCACGGGACAGGGGGGTAACTATGGCTACACCTTC
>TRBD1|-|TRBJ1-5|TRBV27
CASSPTGERPQHF
TGTGCCAGCAGTCCGACAGGGGAGAGGCCCCAGCATTTT
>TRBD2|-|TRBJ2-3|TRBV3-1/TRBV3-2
CASSPPGLAGLPDTQYF
TGTGCCAGCAGCCCGCCGGGACTAGCGGGACTTCCAGATACGCAGTATTTT
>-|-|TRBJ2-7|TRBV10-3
CAISEISSYEQYF
TGTGCCATCAGTGAGATCAGCTCCTACGAGCAGTACTTC
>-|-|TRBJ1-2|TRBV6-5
CASSYSGGWGYGYTF
TGTGCCAGCAGTTACTCGGGGGGCTGGGGCTATGGCTACACCTTC
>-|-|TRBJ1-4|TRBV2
CASRVVANEKLFF
TGTGCCAGCAGGGTGGTAGCTAATGAAAAACTGTTTTTT
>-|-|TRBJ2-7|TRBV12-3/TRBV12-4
CASSSTYEQYF
TGTGCCAGCAGTTCTACCTACGAGCAGTACTTC
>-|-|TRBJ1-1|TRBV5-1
CASSGTPGTFF
TGCGCCAGCAGCGGGACCCCGGGAACTTTCTTT
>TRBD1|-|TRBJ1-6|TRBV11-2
CASSTRGTGESPLHF
TGTGCCAGCAGTACAAGGGGGACAGGGGAATCACCCCTCCACTTT
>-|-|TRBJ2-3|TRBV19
CASSIDNTDTQYF
TGTGCCAGTAGTATAGATAACACAGATACGCAGTATTTT
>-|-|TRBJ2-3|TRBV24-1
CATSDSVGVVDTQYF
TGTGCCACCAGTGATTCCGTGGGCGTGGTAGATACGCAGTATTTT
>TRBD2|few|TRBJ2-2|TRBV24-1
CATSDPIAGGQLFF
TGTGCCACCAGTGACCCTATAGCGGGAGGGCAGCTGTTTTTT
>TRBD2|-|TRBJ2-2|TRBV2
CARTGTSGNTGELFF
TGTGCCAGAACCGGGACTAGCGGAAACACCGGGGAGCTGTTTTTT
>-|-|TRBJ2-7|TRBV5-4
CASSPLGGSYEQYF
TGTGCCAGCAGCCCTCTGGGCGGTAGCTACGAGCAGTACTTC
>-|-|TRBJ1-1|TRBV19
CASSRGFRVGDTEAFF
TGTGCCAGTAGTAGGGGGTTTAGGGTCGGGGACACTGAAGCTTTCTTT
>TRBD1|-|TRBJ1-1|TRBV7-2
CASSFQQGVGTEAFF
TGTGCCAGCAGCTTCCAACAGGGGGTGGGCACTGAAGCTTTCTTT
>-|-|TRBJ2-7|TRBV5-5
CASSSPGTWSQIYEQYF
TGTGCCAGCAGCTCCCCCGGGACCTGGAGCCAAATCTACGAGCAGTACTTC